A single sample is the source of the 10 T cell receptor beta chains below, sequenced in a study of T cells in Graves' hyperthyroidism and ophthalmopathy. RNA transcripts were the template for amplifying TCR beta CDR3 regions. Primed by the HTBI set, a first-round RT-PCR was run on the TCR CDR3. TCRdb fed the multiplex PCR reads into MiXCR, producing one record per CDR3 protein. The table records approximately 610,000 distinct CDR3 sequences, roughly 15% of them present only once. The material sequenced was blood. Every receptor here comes from a woman in her thirties or forties with Graves' ophthalmopathy.

The chain recombines TRBV18 with TRBJ2-7; 7 positions match TRBD1. The CDR3 spans 15 residues. Per the germline V gene, CDR1 is KGHSH and CDR2 is LQKENI. V trimming: 3 bases; J trimming: 3 bases; junction bases outside the gene matches: 8. CDR3 sequence reads: CASSPLGQAHYEQYF. CDR3 coding DNA: TGTGCCAGCTCACCCCTCGGACAGGCTCACTACGAGCAGTACTTC.

Only a few counts were recorded for this clonotype. The CDR3 here is CASSFGGGNIQYF. In DNA form, the CDR3 reads TGTGCCAGCAGTTTCGGGGGTGGAAACATTCAGTACTTC. The rearrangement joins TRBV27 to TRBJ2-4, with D tentatively TRBD2 (6 bases). Germline V CDR1 and CDR2: MNHEY, SMNVEV (reference sequence). The CDR3 length is 13 residues. The germline V and J ends were trimmed by 3 bases and 6 bases, with 9 bases remaining between them.

This clonotype was counted many times. The gene calls are TRBV20-1 and TRBJ1-2, with unresolved D. There are 11 residues in the CDR3. The ends were cut back, 8 bases at V and 6 bases at J, with 13 bases in the middle. CDR1 is DFQATT, CDR2 SNEGSKA, per germline (reference sequence). The CDR3 nucleotides are TGCAGTAGGAGACGGAGTGATGGCTACACCTTC. It encodes CSRRRSDGYTF.

This clonotype has ten or more counts. The rearrangement uses TRBV20-1 and TRBJ2-7; possibly TRBD1 for D (6 bases). The CDR3 is made up of 14 amino acids. V lost 5 bases and J 0 bases, leaving 14 bases between the germline ends. Germline CDR1 is DFQATT and CDR2 is SNEGSKA (reference sequence). The CDR3: CSAPDRSSSYEQYF. Written as DNA, the CDR3 is TGCAGTGCTCCGGACAGATCTAGCTCCTACGAGCAGTACTTC.

In its sample, this clonotype was seen many times. The chain carries TRBV29-1 and TRBJ2-7; possibly TRBD1 for D (6 bases). Trimming stripped 4 bases from V and 5 bases from J, with 15 bases between. The CDR3 spans 13 residues. Germline values: CDR1 SQVTM, CDR2 ANQGSEA. The CDR3 loop reads CSVVTGQSDEQYF. The CDR3, as DNA: TGCAGCGTTGTTACTGGACAGTCCGACGAGCAGTACTTC.

This clonotype was seen many times. The CDR3 DNA sequence: TGTGCCAGCAGTTACGAGACAGGGGGCCTGGGCGAGACCCAGTACTTC. Translating gives CASSYETGGLGETQYF. The V call is TRBV6-5, the J call TRBJ2-5; 10 bases line up with TRBD1. The CDR3 covers 16 residues. V shed 2 bases, J shed 5 bases, and the junction held 8 bases outside the gene matches. Germline-derived CDR1 and CDR2 are MNHEY and SVGAGI.

This clonotype was recorded at least ten times. The chain uses TRBV12-5 and TRBJ2-7; 7 nucleotides agree with TRBD1. J gave up 0 bases and V 5 bases, and 7 bases lay outside the gene matches. The length of the CDR3 is 15 residues. CDR1 LGHNT and CDR2 FRNRAP come from the germline V gene. The CDR3 loop reads CASGTGQLGSYEQYF. In nucleotides, the CDR3 is TGTGCTAGTGGTACGGGACAGCTTGGCTCCTACGAGCAGTACTTC. The entire variable domain, with the rest obtained from reference TRBV12-5 and TRBJ2-7, is as follows: DARVTQTPRHKVTEMGQEVTMRCQPILGHNTVFWYRQTMMQGLELLAYFRNRAPLDDSGMPKDRFSAEMPDATLATLKIQPSEPRDSAVYFCASGTGQLGSYEQYFGPGTRLTVT.

This clonotype was detected ten times or more. This chain uses TRBV20-1 with TRBJ1-5, with unresolved D. This CDR3 comprises 13 residues. Per germline, CDR1 DFQATT and CDR2 SNEGSKA (reference sequence). V dropped 3 bases and J dropped 3 bases, with 9 bases sitting between them. The CDR3 coding sequence is TGCAGTGCTAGGACGGATCTCAATCAGCCCCAGCATTTT. This translates into CSARTDLNQPQHF.

This clonotype has at least ten counts. V usage is TRBV19 and J usage is TRBJ1-1, with 9 bases matching TRBD1. Trimming took 11 bases from V and 2 from J; bases not matched to a gene: 9. Germline V gene sequence: CDR1 LNHDA, CDR2 SQIVND (reference sequence). The length of the CDR3 is 14 residues. Here the CDR3 reads CAGQGRVSNTEAFF. CDR3 nucleotides: TGTGCCGGACAGGGGAGAGTAAGTAACACTGAAGCTTTCTTT.

This clonotype has ten or more counts. The V and J genes are TRBV27 and TRBJ2-7; 8 nucleotides line up with TRBD1. This CDR3 has 15 residues. CDR1 and CDR2 from the germline V gene are MNHEY and SMNVEV (reference sequence). The trim removed 5 bases at V and 2 bases at J, leaving 8 bases unmatched. The CDR3 loop reads CASSPGQGYTYEQYF. CDR3 sequence (DNA): TGTGCCAGCAGTCCCGGACAGGGATATACCTACGAGCAGTACTTC.